This TCR beta chain is from a study of technical replicates of blood from a handful of donors. The data were produced by immunoSEQ multiplex PCR, yet TCRdb's version contains in-frame clones alone and is incomplete. The table lists about 74,000 clones, around 95% of them singletons, with 0.3% to 0.4% in the top ten. Trimming took 0 bases from V and 5 from J; bases not matched to a gene: 5. Germline-derived CDR1 and CDR2 are SGDLS and YYNGEE. The CDR3 runs to 16 residues. The chain couples TRBV9 to TRBJ2-3; 11 nucleotides match TRBD2. This TCR came from a human donor in good health. Specimen: T cells isolated from PBMCs. The CDR3 DNA reads as TGTGCCAGCAGCGTAGATAGCGGGAGGGCTTTAGATACGCAGTATTTT. Amino acids: CASSVDSGRALDTQYF.